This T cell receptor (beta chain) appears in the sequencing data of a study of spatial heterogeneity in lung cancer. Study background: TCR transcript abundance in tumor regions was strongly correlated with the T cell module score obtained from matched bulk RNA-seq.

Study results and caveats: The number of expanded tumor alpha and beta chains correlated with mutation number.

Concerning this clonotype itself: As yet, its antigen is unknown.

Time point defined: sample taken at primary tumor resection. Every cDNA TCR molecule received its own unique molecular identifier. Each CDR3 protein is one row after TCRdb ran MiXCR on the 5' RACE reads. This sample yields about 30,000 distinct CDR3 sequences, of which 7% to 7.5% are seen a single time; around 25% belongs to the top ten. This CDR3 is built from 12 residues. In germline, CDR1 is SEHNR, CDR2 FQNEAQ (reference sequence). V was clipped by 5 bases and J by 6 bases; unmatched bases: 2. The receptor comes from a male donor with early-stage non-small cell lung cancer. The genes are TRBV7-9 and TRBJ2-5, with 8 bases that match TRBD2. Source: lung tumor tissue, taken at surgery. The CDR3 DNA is TGTGCCAGCAGCCGGGAGGGGAAGACCCAGTACTTC. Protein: CASSREGKTQYF. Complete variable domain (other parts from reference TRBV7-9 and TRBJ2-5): DTGVSQNPRHKITKRGQNVTFRCDPISEHNRLYWYRQTLGQGPEFLTYFQNEAQLEKSRLLSDRFSAERPKGSFSTLEIQRTEQGDSAMYLCASSREGKTQYFGPGTRLLVL.